Following are 8 T cell receptor beta chains from one sample sequenced in a study of T cell repertoires in cytomegalovirus infection (dated by TCRdb to about 2019). TCRdb names Illumina HiSeq 1500 as the instrument used. Through fastp at Q25 and MiXCR, TCRdb rebuilt clones from the public reads, retaining in-frame beta chains. Each entry is one CDR3 protein sequence, shown with its most common DNA and genes. Across this sample there are 200,000 or so distinct CDR3 sequences, with 28% seen only once. Clones ranked in the top ten supply 31% of the sample. Sequenced input: PBMCs. The receptors derive from a human donor in good health (CMV status not recorded). Some clones in this sample may be carry-over from other donors' samples.

In its sample, this clonotype was seen a few times. This chain joins TRBV6-5 and TRBJ2-7; D gene ambiguous. Germline loops: CDR1 MNHEY, CDR2 SVGAGI. V lost 8 bases and J 5 bases, leaving 10 bases between the germline ends. CDR3 length equals 11 residues. This CDR3 reads CASGRVHEQYF. CDR3 in DNA: TGTGCCAGCGGCCGTGTCCACGAGCAGTACTTC.

This clonotype was counted between two and nine times. V usage is TRBV7-2 and J usage is TRBJ1-2, with D maybe TRBD1 (5 bases). This CDR3 region has 12 residues. Trimming left V 6 bases short and J 5 bases short, with 10 bases between. Germline V CDR1 and CDR2: SGHTA, FQGNSA. The CDR3 DNA is TGTGCCAGCAGGCGGGACTTGTATGGCTACACCTTC. Protein: CASRRDLYGYTF.

This clonotype was recorded a few times. The rearrangement links TRBV20-1 to TRBJ2-1; D could derive from TRBD1 or TRBD2 (6 bases each). CDR1 is DFQATT and CDR2 is SNEGSKA in the germline V gene (reference sequence). Trimming took 5 bases from V and 4 from J, leaving 30 bases between them. The CDR3 totals 19 residues. The CDR3 DNA is TGCAGTGCTCAGACTTCTACAGGGAGGCTAACGACTTTGTACAATGAGCAGTTCTTC. Its protein product is CSAQTSTGRLTTLYNEQFF.

This clonotype showed up just a few times. The V call is TRBV15, the J call TRBJ1-1; 8 bases are a match to TRBD1. The CDR3 is 16 residues long. V was clipped by 4 bases and J by 2 bases; unmatched bases: 9. Germline assignment: CDR1 LNHNV and CDR2 YYDKDF (reference sequence). The CDR3 region has the DNA TGTGCCACCAGCACCGGAGACAGGGGCGAAAACACTGAAGCTTTCTTT. Its protein product is CATSTGDRGENTEAFF.

This clonotype was counted only a few times. This chain connects TRBV7-2 to TRBJ1-5; no definite D call. V lost 1 base and J lost 6, with 13 bases in between. The germline V gene encodes CDR1 SGHTA and CDR2 FQGNSA. This CDR3 spans 15 amino acids. The CDR3 nucleotides are TGTGCCAGCAGCTTAGAGGATAGGGTCGGTCAGCCCCAGCATTTT. This translates into CASSLEDRVGQPQHF.

With regard to this clonotype: A much larger clone differs by one base, so this may be a read error. The gene calls are TRBV7-4 and TRBJ1-3, with 7 bases identical to TRBD1. The CDR3 is made up of 20 amino acids. Germline V gene lookup returns CDR1 SGHVT and CDR2 SQSDAQ. The CDR3 DNA reads TGTGCCAGCAGCTTAGGGAAGGACAGGATATTGAATCGGTCTGGAAACTCCATATATTTT. Amino acid sequence: CASSLGKDRILNRSGNSIYF.

This clonotype was counted only a few times. V and J are TRBV30 and TRBJ2-6, with D uncertain. V was cut by 4 bases and J by 1 base, with 5 bases left in between. From germline, CDR1 is GTSNPN and CDR2 SVGIG (reference sequence). The CDR3 spans 13 residues. This CDR3 reads CAWKSSGANVLTF. The CDR3, as DNA: TGTGCCTGGAAGAGTTCTGGGGCCAACGTCCTGACTTTC.

This clonotype was detected only a few times. The chain is built from TRBV2 and TRBJ1-1, with a possible D match to TRBD1 (5 bases). The V gene lost 4 bases and the J gene lost 4 bases, with 10 bases spanning the gap. In germline, CDR1 is SNHLY, CDR2 FYNNEI. CDR3 length: 13 residues. The chain's CDR3 is CASSGDGGTEAFF. In DNA, the CDR3 is TGTGCCAGCAGTGGGGACGGCGGCACTGAAGCTTTCTTT.